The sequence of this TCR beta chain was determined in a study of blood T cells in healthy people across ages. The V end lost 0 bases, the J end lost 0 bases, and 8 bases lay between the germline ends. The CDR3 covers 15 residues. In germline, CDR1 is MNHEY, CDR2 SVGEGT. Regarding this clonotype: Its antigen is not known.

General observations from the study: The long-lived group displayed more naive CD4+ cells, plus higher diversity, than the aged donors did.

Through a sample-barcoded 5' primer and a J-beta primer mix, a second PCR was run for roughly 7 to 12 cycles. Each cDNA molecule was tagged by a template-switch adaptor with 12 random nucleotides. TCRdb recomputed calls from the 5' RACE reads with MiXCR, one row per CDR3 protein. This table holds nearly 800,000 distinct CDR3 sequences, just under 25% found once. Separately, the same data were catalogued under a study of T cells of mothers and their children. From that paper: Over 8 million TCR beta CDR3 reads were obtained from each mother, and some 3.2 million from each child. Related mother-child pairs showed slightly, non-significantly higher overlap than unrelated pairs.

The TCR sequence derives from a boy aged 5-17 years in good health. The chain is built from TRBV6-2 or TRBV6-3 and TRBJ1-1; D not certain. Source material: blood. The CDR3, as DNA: TGTGCCAGCAGTTACTCTGAGGGTGTGAACACTGAAGCTTTCTTT. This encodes CASSYSEGVNTEAFF.